This record covers a single T cell receptor beta chain. The V gene lost 0 bases and the J gene lost 2 bases, with 10 bases spanning the gap. This CDR3 contains 14 residues. Germline V gene lookup returns CDR1 GTSNPN and CDR2 SVGIG (reference sequence). The primer mix had 60 Vbeta and 13 Jbeta primers. Assay: immunoSEQ multiplex PCR; the TCRdb copy retains only in-frame clones and omits some. The table shows some 190,000 clones, with 77% occurring only once. These data are taken from a study of cytomegalovirus exposure and HLA in healthy donors. The clonotype comes from a man aged 18 to 29 in good health and CMV-seronegative. This chain uses TRBV30 with TRBJ1-2; D may be TRBD1 (5 bases). The sequencing sample was made of PBMCs. Written as DNA, the CDR3 is TGTGCCTGGAGTGTACATCAGGGAAACTATGGCTACACCTTC. Translated, it gives CAWSVHQGNYGYTF.